A selection of T cell receptor beta chains follows, all from one sample in a study of response to subunit inactivated influenza vaccine. TCRdb fed the RT-PCR reads into MiXCR, producing one record per CDR3 protein. This table has around 760,000 distinct CDR3 sequences, 14% appearing once. This specimen consisted of PBMCs from blood, obtained approximately 15 days before vaccination. The receptors here all came from a man aged 45-65 years who received an inactivated influenza vaccine. CDR3s include the opening cysteine and the closing phenylalanine or tryptophan. A D gene is named only where the DNA matches it firmly. Some rows mark clone size as missing; the rest say once, few, many or name a class of expanded clone.

14 TRBJ1-2 few TRBD1 TRBV29-1 CSVSPGQDASGYTF TGCAGCGTCAGCCCGGGACAGGATGCGTCAGGCTACACCTTC
13 TRBJ1-2 - - TRBV29-1 CSVSLGRGNGYTF TGCAGCGTTTCTCTCGGCAGGGGCAATGGCTACACCTTC
15 TRBJ2-3 - - TRBV7-9 CASSLMGRSTDTQYF TGTGCCAGCAGCTTAATGGGTCGTAGCACAGATACGCAGTATTTT
14 TRBJ2-7 few - TRBV4-3 CASSQWDSTYEQYF TGCGCCAGCAGCCAGTGGGACTCCACCTACGAGCAGTACTTC
14 TRBJ2-2 - - TRBV27 CASSPHRATGELFF TGTGCCAGCAGTCCTCACAGGGCCACCGGGGAGCTGTTTTTT
16 TRBJ2-7 - - TRBV10-3 CASSHNSDTVSYEQYF TGTGCCTCCTCCCACAACTCAGATACCGTCTCCTACGAGCAGTACTTC
15 TRBJ1-5 few - TRBV5-1 CASSSAQRVNQPQHF TGCGCCAGCAGCTCCGCACAGAGGGTCAATCAGCCCCAGCATTTT
16 TRBJ2-3 few TRBD2 TRBV24-1 CATRSGTSGLTDTQYF TGTGCCACCAGATCCGGGACTAGCGGTCTCACAGATACGCAGTATTTT
13 TRBJ2-7 - - TRBV25-1 CASRGAASYEQYF TGTGCCAGCAGGGGTGCGGCTTCCTACGAGCAGTACTTC
13 TRBJ2-1 - - TRBV28 CASSSTSFSEQFF TGTGCCAGCAGCTCTACTAGTTTTTCTGAGCAGTTCTTC
15 TRBJ2-1 - TRBD2 TRBV9 CASSVDVTSGNEQFF TGTGCCAGCAGCGTAGACGTGACTAGCGGCAATGAGCAGTTCTTC
12 TRBJ2-1 - - TRBV20-1 CSARRRYNEQFF TGCAGTGCTAGACGTAGGTACAATGAGCAGTTCTTC
13 TRBJ2-3 few - TRBV28 CASGIGGTDTQYF TGTGCCAGCGGGATCGGGGGCACAGATACGCAGTATTTT
13 TRBJ1-2 few TRBD1 TRBV5-1 CASSEGTGHGYTF TGCGCCAGCAGCGAGGGGACAGGGCATGGCTACACCTTC
18 TRBJ2-2 many - TRBV10-3 CAISSSSTGRTNTGELFF TGTGCCATCAGTTCGAGTTCTACAGGGAGGACGAACACCGGGGAGCTGTTTTTT
13 TRBJ2-2 once - TRBV7-2 CASSLYQLGELFF TGTGCCAGCAGCTTATATCAGTTGGGGGAGCTGTTTTTT
16 TRBJ2-3 - TRBD1 TRBV7-3 CASSLGTGYNTDTQYF TGTGCCAGCAGCTTAGGGACAGGCTACAACACAGATACGCAGTATTTT
11 TRBJ2-7 - - TRBV6-2/TRBV6-3 CASGLAFEQYF TGTGCCAGCGGCTTAGCCTTTGAGCAGTACTTC
15 TRBJ2-1 - - TRBV7-9 CASQIAESSYNEQFF TGTGCCAGCCAAATCGCAGAAAGCTCCTACAATGAGCAGTTCTTC
15 TRBJ2-1 - TRBD2 TRBV3-1 CASSQFSGVYNEQFF TGTGCCAGCAGCCAATTCAGCGGGGTGTACAATGAGCAGTTCTTC
16 TRBJ2-3 - TRBD2 TRBV28 CASSSRTSGAPDTQYF TGTGCCAGCAGTTCCCGGACTAGCGGGGCCCCAGATACGCAGTATTTT
16 TRBJ1-2 few - TRBV29-1 CSVEEWPPITNYGYTF TGCAGCGTTGAAGAGTGGCCCCCGATCACTAACTATGGCTACACCTTC
12 TRBJ2-5 - TRBD1 TRBV12-3/TRBV12-4 CASSLNTGVQYF TGTGCCAGCAGTTTGAACACAGGGGTCCAGTACTTC
17 TRBJ2-7 - - TRBV7-2 CASSNRQRAGDTYEQYF TGTGCCAGCAGCAACCGCCAACGGGCGGGGGACACCTACGAGCAGTACTTC
16 TRBJ2-3 few TRBD2 TRBV20-1 CSATGTSGVLTDTQYF TGCAGTGCAACCGGGACTAGCGGGGTCCTCACAGATACGCAGTATTTT
13 TRBJ1-2 - - TRBV20-1 CSARRGTAYGYTF TGCAGTGCTAGACGCGGGACGGCCTATGGCTACACCTTC
14 TRBJ2-7 few - TRBV3-1 CASSQEAGSYEQYF TGTGCCAGCAGCCAAGAGGCAGGCTCCTACGAGCAGTACTTC
18 TRBJ2-1 - TRBD2 TRBV11-1 CASSLAGLAGDLANEQFF TGTGCCAGCAGCTTAGCGGGACTAGCGGGGGATTTAGCGAATGAGCAGTTCTTC
15 TRBJ2-2 - - TRBV2 CASRQDIGNTGELFF TGTGCCAGCAGACAGGACATTGGAAACACCGGGGAGCTGTTTTTT
14 TRBJ2-7 few - TRBV28 CASSLWTESYEQYF TGTGCCAGCAGTTTATGGACGGAATCCTACGAGCAGTACTTC
18 TRBJ2-1 few TRBD2 TRBV5-1 CASTTTRLAGGSYNEQFF TGCGCCAGCACTACTACCAGACTAGCGGGAGGTTCCTACAATGAGCAGTTCTTC
17 TRBJ2-2 - - TRBV7-2 CASSLVRGRANAGELFF TGTGCCAGCAGCTTAGTAAGGGGCAGGGCGAACGCCGGGGAGCTGTTTTTT
14 TRBJ2-3 - TRBD1 TRBV20-1 CSATDRETTDTQYF TGCAGTGCTACCGACAGGGAAACCACAGATACGCAGTATTTT
14 TRBJ2-2 few TRBD2 TRBV20-1 CSASGLAQTGELFF TGCAGTGCATCGGGACTAGCACAGACCGGGGAGCTGTTTTTT
17 TRBJ2-6 - TRBD1 TRBV30 CAWQTGTVLSGANVLTF TGTGCCTGGCAAACCGGGACAGTTCTCTCTGGGGCCAACGTCCTGACTTTC
14 TRBJ2-3 - TRBD2 TRBV5-1 CASTLRGASDTQYF TGCGCCAGCACGCTGCGGGGGGCTTCAGATACGCAGTATTTT
15 TRBJ2-2 - TRBD1 TRBV7-8 CASIRQTGGTGELFF TGTGCCAGCATACGTCAGACAGGGGGCACCGGGGAGCTGTTTTTT
15 TRBJ2-5 - - TRBV5-1 CASSSSEGTQETQYF TGCGCCAGCAGCTCCTCAGAAGGGACTCAAGAGACCCAGTACTTC
13 TRBJ1-5 - - TRBV19 CASSILLGKNQHF TGTGCCAGTAGTATATTATTGGGAAAAAACCAGCATTTT
17 TRBJ1-5 few - TRBV28 CASSLKGFGSGNQPQHF TGTGCCAGCAGTTTAAAGGGTTTTGGGTCCGGGAATCAGCCCCAGCATTTT
12 TRBJ2-1 many - TRBV20-1 CSWKGSYNEQFF TGCAGCTGGAAGGGCTCCTACAATGAGCAGTTCTTC
16 TRBJ2-6 few - TRBV20-1 CSARDGRLPGANVLTF TGCAGTGCTAGAGATGGGCGGTTACCTGGGGCCAACGTCCTGACTTTC
17 TRBJ1-1 - - TRBV30 CAAAGGYAEGMNTEAFF TGTGCCGCGGCCGGGGGTTATGCGGAGGGGATGAACACTGAAGCTTTCTTT
14 TRBJ1-1 - - TRBV7-2 CASSLARRSLEAFF TGTGCCAGCAGCTTAGCTCGACGGAGCCTTGAAGCTTTCTTT
15 TRBJ2-4 - TRBD2 TRBV3-1 CASTQGAGPRALQYF TGTGCCAGCACCCAGGGAGCGGGGCCCCGAGCTCTTCAGTACTTC
15 TRBJ1-6 few TRBD1 TRBV7-2 CASSFWTGPNSPLHF TGTGCCAGCAGCTTCTGGACAGGGCCAAATTCACCCCTCCACTTT
14 TRBJ2-1 few TRBD2 TRBV29-1 CSVDSGGAYNEQFF TGCAGCGTTGACTCGGGGGGGGCCTACAATGAGCAGTTCTTC
15 TRBJ2-7 many TRBD2 TRBV7-9 CASSLPGGRTYEQYF TGTGCCAGCAGCTTACCGGGGGGGCGCACCTACGAGCAGTACTTC
16 TRBJ2-3 few TRBD2 TRBV20-1 CSARGGGSGPTNTQYF TGCAGTGCTAGGGGGGGGGGTAGCGGACCCACGAATACGCAGTATTTT
16 TRBJ2-2 many - TRBV11-2 CASSPIGGINTGELFF TGTGCCAGCAGCCCCATTGGGGGGATCAACACCGGGGAGCTGTTTTTT
15 TRBJ2-3 - TRBD1 TRBV4-3 CASSWTGISTDTQYF TGCGCCAGCAGCTGGACAGGGATTAGCACAGATACGCAGTATTTT
15 TRBJ2-1 - TRBD2 TRBV10-3 CAIRTLAGGRDEQFF TGTGCCATCAGGACCCTAGCGGGGGGGCGTGATGAGCAGTTCTTC
13 TRBJ2-7 - - TRBV5-1 CASSQDSRYEQYF TGCGCCAGCAGCCAGGACAGCCGCTACGAGCAGTACTTC
15 TRBJ2-2 many - TRBV12-3/TRBV12-4 CASVGGALNTGELFF TGTGCCAGCGTTGGGGGGGCTTTGAACACCGGGGAGCTGTTTTTT
14 TRBJ2-1 many - TRBV10-3 CAISELGLVGEQFF TGTGCCATCAGTGAGTTAGGCCTAGTGGGCGAGCAGTTCTTC